This record looks at one T cell receptor (beta chain) sequence and its context. Its target is not known. Over several immunoSEQ plates, each subset's genomic DNA was distributed in even portions. Sequenced by immunoSEQ multiplex PCR; TCRdb stores in-frame clones only, minus some. The repertoire has over a million clones, around 95% of them found once; the top ten carry approximately 1.1%. This sample was included in a study of shared clonotypes between healthy human individuals. Study conclusions and caveats: Sharing across a few donors was seen in around 5.1% of naive CD4 clonotypes. Limited genetic and exposure-history diversity came from having few donors. Against clonotypes common to all four donors, non-shared ones had lower generation probabilities.

This CDR3 is 15 amino acids long. Germline V gives CDR1 MNHEY, CDR2 SMNVEV (reference sequence). V lost 2 bases and J 7 bases, leaving 18 bases between the germline ends. V and J are TRBV27 and TRBJ2-7; D perhaps matches TRBD2 (6 bases). The sample was naive CD4+ T cells sorted from blood. Subset denoted: CD45RA+ positively selected. The source of this sequence is a man aged 25 to 40 in good health. The CDR3 sequence is CASSLGPTPAGEQYF. The DNA of the CDR3 is TGTGCCAGCAGTTTAGGGCCGACCCCGGCGGGGGAGCAGTACTTC.